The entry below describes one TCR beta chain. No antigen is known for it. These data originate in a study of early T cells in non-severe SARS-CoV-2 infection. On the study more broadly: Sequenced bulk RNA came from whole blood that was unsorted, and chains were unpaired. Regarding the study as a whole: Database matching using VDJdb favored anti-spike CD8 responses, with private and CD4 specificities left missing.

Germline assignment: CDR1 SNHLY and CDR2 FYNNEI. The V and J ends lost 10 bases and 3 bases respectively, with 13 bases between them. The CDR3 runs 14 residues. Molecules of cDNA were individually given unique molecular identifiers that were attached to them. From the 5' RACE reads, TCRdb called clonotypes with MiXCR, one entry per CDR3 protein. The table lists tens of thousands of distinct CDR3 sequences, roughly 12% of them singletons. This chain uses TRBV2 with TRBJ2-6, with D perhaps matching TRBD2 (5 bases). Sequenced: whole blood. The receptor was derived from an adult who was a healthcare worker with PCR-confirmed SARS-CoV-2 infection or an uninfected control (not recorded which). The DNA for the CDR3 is TGTGCCACTCCCCTCGGGGATGGGGCCAACGTCCTGACTTTC. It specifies CATPLGDGANVLTF.